What follows are 15 T cell receptor beta chains derived from one specimen sequenced in a study of shared clonotypes between healthy human individuals. TCRdb keeps only in-frame clones here, not all; method: immunoSEQ multiplex PCR. The sample includes about 2 million clones, 90% to 95% seen only once; the top ten take 0.13%. The sample taken for sequencing was naive CD4+ T cells sorted from blood. Subset described: CD45RA+ positively selected. Receptors originate from a man between 18 and 29 years old in good health.

The rearrangement uses TRBV7-2 and TRBJ1-5; D perhaps matches TRBD1 (6 bases). In germline, CDR1 is SGHTA, CDR2 FQGNSA. The CDR3 has 19 amino acids. Trimming left V 1 base short and J 2 bases short, with 21 bases between. CDR3 region: CASSLVGWTERGGNQPQHF. As DNA, the CDR3 is TGTGCCAGCAGCTTAGTAGGGTGGACAGAGAGAGGTGGCAATCAGCCCCAGCATTTT.

This chain uses TRBV6-6 with TRBJ2-5, with 11 bases aligning to TRBD2. V lost 2 bases to trimming and J lost 0 bases; unmatched junction nucleotides: 2. CDR1 and CDR2 from the germline V gene are MNHNY and SVGAGI (reference sequence). This CDR3 comprises 16 residues. The CDR3 DNA reads as TGTGCCAGCAGTTACCCTAGCGGGGGGTACCAAGAGACCCAGTACTTC. This gives the protein CASSYPSGGYQETQYF.

Written as DNA, the CDR3 is TGTGCCAGCAGCCAATTCGGTATTCGAGGGGCTTTCTTT. Protein: CASSQFGIRGAFF. The chain employs TRBV7-2 and TRBJ1-1; D is uncertain. Trimming took 5 bases from V and 11 from J, leaving 18 bases between them. This CDR3 is built from 13 residues. The germline V gene encodes CDR1 SGHTA and CDR2 FQGNSA.

This clone was detected once. This chain links TRBV5-4 with TRBJ2-7; 7 bases fit TRBD2. Germline V gene sequence: CDR1 SGHNT, CDR2 YYREEE (reference sequence). The CDR3 has 15 residues. V lost 4 bases to trimming and J lost 3 bases; unmatched junction nucleotides: 10. The CDR3 DNA follows: TGTGCCAGCAGCCAGAGGGGAGGGAAGAGCTACGAGCAGTACTTC. This codes for CASSQRGGKSYEQYF.

Details on this clone: A much larger clone sits a single nucleotide away, making a read error possible. This chain connects TRBV7-9 to TRBJ1-1; D is uncertain. The CDR3 is 13 amino acids. The V end was cut by 2 bases, the J end by 1 base, with 5 bases between. Germline lookup yields CDR1 SEHNR and CDR2 FQNEAQ (reference sequence). CDR3 residues: CASSLKENTEAFF. CDR3 sequence (DNA): TGTGCCAGCAGCTTAAAAGAGAACACTGAAGCTTTCTTT.

The gene calls are TRBV5-5 and TRBJ1-1; D gene uncertain. The germline V gene encodes CDR1 SGHKS and CDR2 YYEKEE (reference sequence). This CDR3 has 14 residues. V was cut by 0 bases and J by 0 bases, with 6 bases left in between. The CDR3 region is CASSLAGMNTEAFF. CDR3 DNA: TGTGCCAGCAGCTTGGCAGGCATGAACACTGAAGCTTTCTTT.

Worth noting for this clone: A much larger clone sits a single nucleotide away, making a read error possible. The V call is TRBV7-2, the J call TRBJ2-2; 7 bases align to TRBD1. This CDR3 spans 15 amino acids. V dropped 6 bases and J dropped 0; count of bases not matched to a gene: 4. CDR1 and CDR2 (germline): SGHTA, FQGNSA. The CDR3 coding sequence is TGTGCCAGCAGACGGGACAGCGCGAACACCGGGGAGCTGTTTTTT. It codes for CASRRDSANTGELFF.

This sequence joins TRBV18 and TRBJ2-3; D call uncertain. From germline, CDR1 is KGHSH and CDR2 LQKENI. V was clipped by 2 bases and J by 4 bases, with 7 bases between them. The CDR3 is made up of 13 amino acids. The CDR3: CASSPEVADTQYF. In nucleotides, the CDR3 is TGTGCCAGCTCACCAGAGGTGGCAGATACGCAGTATTTT.

The J gene is TRBJ2-5, the V gene TRBV6-7; tentative D call: TRBD2 (5 bases). TRBV6-7 qualifies as an ORF whose function is uncertain. Trimming removed 6 bases from V and 5 bases from J, with 22 bases in between. The CDR3 length is 16 residues. CDR3 sequence (DNA): TGTGCCAGCAGCCCCCAATCTAGCTTCACGAGGGAGACCCAGTACTTC. Protein product: CASSPQSSFTRETQYF.

The chain is built from TRBV5-6 and TRBJ2-1, with 14 bases that match TRBD2. J was trimmed by 4 bases and V by 4 bases; bases with no gene match: 1. CDR3 size: 15 residues. The V gene's germline CDR1 is SGHDT and CDR2 YYEEEE. The CDR3 loop reads CASSRLAGGYNEQFF. The DNA for the CDR3 is TGTGCCAGCAGCCGACTAGCGGGAGGGTACAATGAGCAGTTCTTC. Together with reference TRBV5-6 and TRBJ2-1, the CDR3 gives the full variable domain: DAGVTQSPTHLIKTRGQQVTLRCSPKSGHDTVSWYQQALGQGPQFIFQYYEEEERQRGNFPDRFSGHQFPNYSSELNVNALLLGDSALYLCASSRLAGGYNEQFFGPGTRLTVL.

The chain recombines TRBV4-3 with TRBJ2-2, with 9 bases matching TRBD2. V was clipped by 2 bases and J by 5 bases; unmatched bases: 9. The germline V gene encodes CDR1 LGHNA and CDR2 YSLEER. CDR3 length: 17 residues. The chain's CDR3 is CASSQKIAGDVTGELFF. CDR3 in DNA: TGCGCCAGCAGCCAAAAGATAGCGGGGGATGTAACCGGGGAGCTGTTTTTT.

The CDR3: CASSDRGHEQYF. As DNA, the CDR3 is TGTGCCAGCTCAGACAGGGGACACGAGCAGTACTTC. The chain has TRBV25-1 and TRBJ2-7; 8 bases are a match to TRBD1. V trimming: 8 bases; J trimming: 5 bases; junction bases outside the gene matches: 5. Germline CDR1 and CDR2: MGHDK and SYGVNS. The CDR3 sequence is 12 residues long.

With regard to this clone: This may be a read error, as it is one base from a much larger clone. V is TRBV5-1 and J is TRBJ2-4; D uncertain. The CDR3 is 14 residues long. In germline, CDR1 is SGHRS, CDR2 YFSETQ. V gave up 0 bases and J gave up 8 bases, with 12 bases separating them. CDR3 loop: CASSLDPSEDIQYF. In DNA form, the CDR3 reads TGCGCCAGCAGCTTGGATCCGTCAGAAGACATTCAGTACTTC.

J is TRBJ1-1 and V is TRBV29-1, with D unclear. The CDR3 consists of 13 residues. CDR1 SQVTM and CDR2 ANQGSEA come from the germline V gene. Trimming removed 1 base at V and 0 bases at J, with 6 bases between. CDR3 bases: TGCAGCGTTGAAGGCCTGATGAACACTGAAGCTTTCTTT. This gives the protein CSVEGLMNTEAFF.

This sequence joins TRBV6-5 and TRBJ2-2, with D perhaps being TRBD1 or TRBD2 (6 bases each). Trimming removed 6 bases from V and 1 base from J, with 12 bases in between. Germline V CDR1 and CDR2: MNHEY, SVGAGI. The CDR3 loop spans 15 amino acids. CDR3 sequence reads: CASRRGTKNTGELFF. Written as DNA, the CDR3 is TGTGCCAGCAGACGCGGGACAAAGAACACCGGGGAGCTGTTTTTT.